Reported below is one T cell receptor (beta chain). Only in-frame clones appear in the TCRdb table, and some are missing; sequencing was by immunoSEQ multiplex PCR. The profile covers some 80,000 clones, with about 96% appearing a single time and around 0.33% taken by the ten largest. This entry belongs to a study of technical replicates of blood from four donors. Sequencing was done on a sample of T cells isolated from PBMCs. This TCR came from a human donor in good health.

CDR3: CASSQPLEGRIQYF. The CDR3 DNA sequence: TGCGCCAGCAGCCAACCTCTGGAGGGACGGATTCAGTACTTC. The chain recombines TRBV4-1 with TRBJ2-4; tentatively, D is TRBD2 (6 bases). This CDR3 spans 14 amino acids. The V gene's germline CDR1 is MGHRA and CDR2 YSYEKL. Between the trimmed V and J ends, which lost 2 bases and 10 bases, there was a span of 15 bases.